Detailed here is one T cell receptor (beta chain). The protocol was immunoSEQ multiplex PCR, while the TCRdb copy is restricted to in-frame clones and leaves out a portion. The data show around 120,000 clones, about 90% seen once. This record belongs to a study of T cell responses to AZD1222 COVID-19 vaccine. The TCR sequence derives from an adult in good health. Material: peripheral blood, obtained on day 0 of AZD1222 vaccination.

CDR3 in amino acids: CASSNDRVDYEQYF. CDR3 in DNA: TGTGCCAGCAGCAACGACAGGGTGGACTACGAGCAGTACTTC. V and J are TRBV28 and TRBJ2-7; 7 bases are shared with TRBD1. The CDR3 totals 14 residues. In germline, CDR1 is MDHEN, CDR2 SYDVKM. The J segment lost 3 bases and the V segment lost 6 bases, leaving 8 bases of the junction unmatched.